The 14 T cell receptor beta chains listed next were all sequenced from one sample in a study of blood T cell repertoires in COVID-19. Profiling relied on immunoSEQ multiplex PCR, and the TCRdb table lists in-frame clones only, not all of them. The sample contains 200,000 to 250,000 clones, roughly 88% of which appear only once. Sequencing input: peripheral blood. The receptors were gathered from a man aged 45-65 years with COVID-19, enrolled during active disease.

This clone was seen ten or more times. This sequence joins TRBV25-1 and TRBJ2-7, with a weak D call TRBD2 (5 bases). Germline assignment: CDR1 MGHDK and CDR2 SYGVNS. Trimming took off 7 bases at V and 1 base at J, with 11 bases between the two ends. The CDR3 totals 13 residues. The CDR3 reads CASTATGSYEQYF. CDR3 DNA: TGTGCCAGCACAGCCACGGGGTCCTACGAGCAGTACTTC.

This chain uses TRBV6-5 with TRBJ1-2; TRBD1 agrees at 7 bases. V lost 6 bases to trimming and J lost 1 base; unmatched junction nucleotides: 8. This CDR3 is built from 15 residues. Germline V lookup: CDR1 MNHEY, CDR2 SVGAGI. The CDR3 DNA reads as TGTGCCAGCAGCGCCGGGACAGCCTATAACTATGGCTACACCTTC. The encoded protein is CASSAGTAYNYGYTF.

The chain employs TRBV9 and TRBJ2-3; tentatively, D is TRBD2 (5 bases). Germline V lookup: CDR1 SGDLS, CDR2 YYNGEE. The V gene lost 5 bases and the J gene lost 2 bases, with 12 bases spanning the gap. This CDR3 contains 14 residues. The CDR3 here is CASSPGLPTDTQYF. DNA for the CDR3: TGTGCCAGCAGTCCTGGACTTCCCACAGATACGCAGTATTTT. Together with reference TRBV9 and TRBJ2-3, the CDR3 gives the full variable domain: DSGVTQTPKHLITATGQRVTLRCSPRSGDLSVYWYQQSLDQGLQFLIQYYNGEERAKGNILERFSAQQFPDLHSELNLSSLELGDSALYFCASSPGLPTDTQYFGPGTRLTVL.

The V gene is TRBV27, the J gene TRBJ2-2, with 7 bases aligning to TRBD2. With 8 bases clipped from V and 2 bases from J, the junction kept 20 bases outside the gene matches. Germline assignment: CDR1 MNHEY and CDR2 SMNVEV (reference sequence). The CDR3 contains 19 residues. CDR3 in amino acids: CASSHYSPGTAGNTGELFF. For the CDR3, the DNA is TGTGCCAGCTCGCACTATTCCCCTGGTACAGCGGGAAACACCGGGGAGCTGTTTTTT.

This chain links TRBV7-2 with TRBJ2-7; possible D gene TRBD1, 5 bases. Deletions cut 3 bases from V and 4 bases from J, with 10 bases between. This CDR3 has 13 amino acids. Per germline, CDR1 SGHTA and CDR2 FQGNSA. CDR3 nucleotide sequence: TGTGCCAGCAGCTTGCAGCAGGGATACGAGCAGTACTTC. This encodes CASSLQQGYEQYF.

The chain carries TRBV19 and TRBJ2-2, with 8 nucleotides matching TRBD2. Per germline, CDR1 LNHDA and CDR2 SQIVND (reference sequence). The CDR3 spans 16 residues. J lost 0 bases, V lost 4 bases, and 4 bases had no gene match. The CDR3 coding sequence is TGTGCCAGTAGTACCGGACTAGCTCCGAACACCGGGGAGCTGTTTTTT. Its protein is CASSTGLAPNTGELFF.

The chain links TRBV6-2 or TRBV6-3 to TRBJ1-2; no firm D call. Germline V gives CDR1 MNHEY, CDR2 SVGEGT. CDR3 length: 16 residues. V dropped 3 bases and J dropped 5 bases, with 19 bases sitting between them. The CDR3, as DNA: TGTGCCAGCAGTTATGCCGGGATCCTACGAGGGTATGGCTACACCTTC. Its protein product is CASSYAGILRGYGYTF.

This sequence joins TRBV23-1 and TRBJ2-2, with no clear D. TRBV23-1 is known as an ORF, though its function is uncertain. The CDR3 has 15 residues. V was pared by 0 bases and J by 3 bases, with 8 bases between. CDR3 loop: CASSQSPTHTGELFF. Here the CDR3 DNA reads TGCGCCAGCAGTCAATCCCCCACTCACACCGGGGAGCTGTTTTTT.

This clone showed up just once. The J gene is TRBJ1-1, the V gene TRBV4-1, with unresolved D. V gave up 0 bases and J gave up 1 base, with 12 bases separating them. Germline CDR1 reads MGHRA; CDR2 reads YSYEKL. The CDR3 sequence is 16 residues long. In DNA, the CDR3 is TGCGCCAGCAGCCAAGATAGCGGCCCAGCGAACACTGAAGCTTTCTTT. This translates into CASSQDSGPANTEAFF.

The CDR3 reads CASSQDRGREQFF. The CDR3, as DNA: TGTGCCAGCAGCCAGGACAGGGGGCGTGAGCAGTTCTTC. The chain joins TRBV7-2 to TRBJ2-1, with 11 bases aligning to TRBD1. Trimming removed 5 bases from V and 9 bases from J; junction bases left unmatched: 3. This CDR3 is 13 amino acids long. Germline CDR1 and CDR2: SGHTA and FQGNSA.

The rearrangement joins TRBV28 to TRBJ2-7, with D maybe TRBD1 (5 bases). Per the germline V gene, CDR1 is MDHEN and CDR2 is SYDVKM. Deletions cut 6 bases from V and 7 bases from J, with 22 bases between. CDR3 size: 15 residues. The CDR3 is CASSAPTESAWEQYF. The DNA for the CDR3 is TGTGCCAGCAGCGCCCCGACAGAGTCTGCCTGGGAGCAGTACTTC.

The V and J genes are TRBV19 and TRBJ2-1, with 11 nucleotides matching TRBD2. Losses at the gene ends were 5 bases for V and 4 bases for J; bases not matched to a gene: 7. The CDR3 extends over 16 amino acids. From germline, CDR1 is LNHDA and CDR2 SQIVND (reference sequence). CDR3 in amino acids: CASSSIAGGPYNEQFF. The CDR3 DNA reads TGTGCCAGTAGTTCAATAGCGGGAGGGCCTTACAATGAGCAGTTCTTC.

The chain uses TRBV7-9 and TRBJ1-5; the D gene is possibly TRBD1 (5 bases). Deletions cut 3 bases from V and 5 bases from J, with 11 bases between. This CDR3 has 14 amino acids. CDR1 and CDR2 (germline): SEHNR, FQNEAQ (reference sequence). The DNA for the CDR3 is TGTGCCAGCAGCTTCGGGGGGAATGATCAGCCCCAGCATTTT. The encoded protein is CASSFGGNDQPQHF.

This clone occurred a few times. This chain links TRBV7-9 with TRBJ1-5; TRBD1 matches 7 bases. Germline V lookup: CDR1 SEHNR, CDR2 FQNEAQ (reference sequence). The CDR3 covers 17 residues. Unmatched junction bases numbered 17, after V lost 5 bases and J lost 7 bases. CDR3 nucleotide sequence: TGTGCCAGCAGCCCAAGCGAAGGCAGGGGGATAGAACAGCCCCAGCATTTT. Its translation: CASSPSEGRGIEQPQHF.